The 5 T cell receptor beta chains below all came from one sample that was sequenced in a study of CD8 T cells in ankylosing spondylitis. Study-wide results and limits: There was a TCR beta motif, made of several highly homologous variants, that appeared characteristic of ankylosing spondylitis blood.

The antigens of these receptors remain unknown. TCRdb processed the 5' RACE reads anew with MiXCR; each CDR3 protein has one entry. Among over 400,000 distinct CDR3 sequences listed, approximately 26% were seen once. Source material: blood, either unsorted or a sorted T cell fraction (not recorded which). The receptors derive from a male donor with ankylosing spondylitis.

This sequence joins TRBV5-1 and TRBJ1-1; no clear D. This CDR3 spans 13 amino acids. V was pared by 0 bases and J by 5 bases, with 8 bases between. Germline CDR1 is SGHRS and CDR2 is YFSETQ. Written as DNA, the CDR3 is TGCGCCAGCAGCTTGGGTGCGGCGACTGAAGCTTTCTTT. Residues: CASSLGAATEAFF.

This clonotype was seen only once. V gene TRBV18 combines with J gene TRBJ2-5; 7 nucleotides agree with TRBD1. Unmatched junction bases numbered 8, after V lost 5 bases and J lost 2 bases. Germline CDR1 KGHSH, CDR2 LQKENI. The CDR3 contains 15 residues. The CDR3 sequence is CASSASGTEQETQYF. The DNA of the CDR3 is TGTGCCAGCTCAGCGTCCGGGACAGAGCAAGAGACCCAGTACTTC.

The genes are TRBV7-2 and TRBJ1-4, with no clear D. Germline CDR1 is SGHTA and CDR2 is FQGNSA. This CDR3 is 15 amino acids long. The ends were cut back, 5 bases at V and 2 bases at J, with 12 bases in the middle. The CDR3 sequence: CASSRTEGTNEKLFF. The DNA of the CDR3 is TGTGCCAGCAGCCGTACAGAGGGCACTAATGAAAAACTGTTTTTT.

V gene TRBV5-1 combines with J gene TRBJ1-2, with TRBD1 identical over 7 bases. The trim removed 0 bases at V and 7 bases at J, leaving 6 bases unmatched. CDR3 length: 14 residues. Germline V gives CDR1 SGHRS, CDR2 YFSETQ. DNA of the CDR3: TGCGCCAGCAGCTTGGGAGGGGGCGCAGGTGGCTACACCTTC. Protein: CASSLGGGAGGYTF.

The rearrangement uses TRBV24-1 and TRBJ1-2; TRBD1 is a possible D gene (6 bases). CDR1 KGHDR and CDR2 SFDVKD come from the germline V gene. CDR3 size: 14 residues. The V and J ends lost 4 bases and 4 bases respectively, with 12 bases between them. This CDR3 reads CATSETTGSYGYTF. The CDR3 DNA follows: TGTGCCACCAGTGAGACAACAGGGTCCTATGGCTACACCTTC.